These 19 T cell receptor beta chains came from one sample sequenced in a study of Graves' ophthalmopathy and Graves' hyperthyroidism. Scientists amplified the TCR beta CDR3 regions from RNA transcripts. RT-PCR in the first round used HTBI primers; a second-round multiplex PCR followed. TCRdb re-called the multiplex PCR reads through MiXCR, storing one row per CDR3 protein. This sample has over 650,000 distinct CDR3 sequences, with over 40% found just once. Sample: peripheral blood. The receptors were gathered from an adult man with Graves' ophthalmopathy.

V gene TRBV7-3 combines with J gene TRBJ1-5; TRBD1 matches at 7 bases. CDR1 is SGHTA and CDR2 is FQGTGA in the germline V gene. Trimming removed 2 bases from V and 5 bases from J; junction bases left unmatched: 3. The CDR3 consists of 14 residues. This chain's CDR3 is CASSLDRDHQPQHF. The CDR3 region has the DNA TGTGCCAGCAGCTTAGACAGGGACCATCAGCCCCAGCATTTT.

At least ten counts were recorded for this clonotype. The CDR3 here is CSVEELGGRNYGYTF. The CDR3 nucleotides are TGCAGCGTTGAAGAATTGGGGGGCCGTAACTATGGCTACACCTTC. This rearrangement joins TRBV29-1 to TRBJ1-2, with D maybe TRBD1 (6 bases). Germline V gives CDR1 SQVTM, CDR2 ANQGSEA. Trimming left V 0 bases short and J 1 base short, with 12 bases between. CDR3 length: 15 amino acids. Looking up the rest from reference TRBV29-1 and TRBJ1-2 gives the full variable domain: SAVISQKPSRDICQRGTSLTIQCQVDSQVTMMFWYRQQPGQSLTLIATANQGSEATYESGFVIDKFPISRPNLTFSTLTVSNMSPEDSSIYLCSVEELGGRNYGYTFGSGTRLTVV.

A word on this clonotype: Just one base apart from a much larger clone, this may be a read error. The chain couples TRBV5-6 to TRBJ1-2, with no clear D. The length of the CDR3 is 11 residues. Germline-derived CDR1 and CDR2 are SGHDT and YYEEEE. The DNA of the CDR3 is TGTGCCGGCAGCGGAGACGGTGGCTACACCTTC. Encoded protein: CAGSGDGGYTF.

For this clonotype: This may come from a read error, since a much larger clone is one base off. The chain recombines TRBV9 with TRBJ2-5, with a possible D match to TRBD2 (6 bases). The CDR3 spans 15 residues. Trimming left V 0 bases short and J 5 bases short, with 14 bases between. Germline CDR1 and CDR2: SGDLS and YYNGEE. The CDR3 DNA follows: TGTGCCAGCAGCGTAGGGGGCAGGGACTGGGAGACCCAGTACTTC. Residues: CASSVGGRDWETQYF.

This clonotype was detected a few times. V gene TRBV2 combines with J gene TRBJ2-3; D may be TRBD2 (5 bases). Germline CDR1 reads SNHLY; CDR2 reads FYNNEI. V shed 4 bases and J shed 7 bases, with 6 bases lying between them. The CDR3 is 11 residues long. Here the CDR3 reads CASSGEYTQYF. CDR3 nucleotide sequence: TGTGCCAGCAGTGGGGAGTATACGCAGTATTTT. Supplemented by reference TRBV2 and TRBJ2-3, the full variable domain reads EPEVTQTPSHQVTQMGQEVILRCVPISNHLYFYWYRQILGQKVEFLVSFYNNEISEKSEIFDDQFSVERPDGSNFTLKIRSTKLEDSAMYFCASSGEYTQYFGPGTRLTVL.

In this sample, this clonotype turned up many times. CDR3 loop: CSVDQQPNTEAFF. CDR3 coding DNA: TGCAGCGTTGATCAACAGCCGAACACTGAAGCTTTCTTT. The chain has TRBV29-1 and TRBJ1-1; D remains unclear. Trimming removed 3 bases from V and 1 base from J, with 9 bases in between. Germline assignment: CDR1 SQVTM and CDR2 ANQGSEA. The CDR3 covers 13 residues.

Points on this clonotype: At one boundary the junction diverges from the germline segment, which might be a read error. The chain uses TRBV20-1 and TRBJ1-5; TRBD1 agrees at 10 bases. Looked up from germline, CDR1 is DFQATT and CDR2 is SNEGSKA (reference sequence). CDR3 length: 14 residues. The CDR3 here is CAWSVRTGGQPQHF. In nucleotides, the CDR3 is TGTGCCTGGAGTGTAAGGACAGGGGGACAGCCCCAGCATTTT.

The chain couples TRBV7-6 to TRBJ1-4, with 12 positions matching TRBD1. Unmatched junction bases numbered 3, after V lost 3 bases and J lost 10 bases. The CDR3 is 14 amino acids. Germline CDR1 reads SGHVS; CDR2 reads FNYEAQ. The CDR3 loop is CASSLGTGGAKLFF. In DNA form, the CDR3 reads TGTGCCAGCAGCTTGGGGACAGGGGGCGCAAAACTGTTTTTT.

The rearrangement joins TRBV15 to TRBJ2-7; D gene ambiguous. The germline V gene encodes CDR1 LNHNV and CDR2 YYDKDF (reference sequence). Trimming removed 3 bases at V and 3 bases at J, with 6 bases between. CDR3 length: 12 residues. CDR3 sequence reads: CATSSRDYEQYF. CDR3 bases: TGTGCCACCAGCAGCCGAGACTACGAGCAGTACTTC.

This clonotype was seen more than once but under ten times. The chain couples TRBV6-4 to TRBJ2-7, with D possibly called TRBD1 or TRBD2 (5 bases each). The germline gives CDR1 MRHNA, CDR2 SNTAGT. V was cut by 9 bases and J by 4 bases, with 16 bases left in between. This CDR3 has 13 residues. The CDR3 DNA follows: TGTGCCAGGACCGGGGCTGACTTATACGAGCAGTACTTC. Protein: CARTGADLYEQYF.

The chain joins TRBV7-2 to TRBJ2-7, with unresolved D. The germline gives CDR1 SGHTA, CDR2 FQGNSA. This CDR3 spans 12 amino acids. The CDR3 loop reads CGSHLPPYEQYF. Here the CDR3 DNA reads TGTGGCAGTCACCTTCCGCCCTACGAGCAGTACTTC.

The V call is TRBV19, the J call TRBJ1-2; TRBD1 aligns across 8 bases. The CDR3 runs to 13 residues. V trimming: 6 bases; J trimming: 8 bases; junction bases outside the gene matches: 8. Germline loops: CDR1 LNHDA, CDR2 SQIVND (reference sequence). This CDR3 is CASSKTGVGGYTF. The CDR3 DNA reads TGTGCCAGTAGCAAGACAGGGGTTGGGGGCTACACCTTC.

This clonotype was seen repeatedly, ten times or more. This sequence joins TRBV19 and TRBJ1-2, with TRBD1 as a possible D gene (5 bases). Trimming removed 8 bases at V and 0 bases at J, with 19 bases between. The length of the CDR3 is 16 residues. Germline CDR1 reads LNHDA; CDR2 reads SQIVND (reference sequence). DNA for the CDR3: TGTGCCAGTCAACCGAGGGCAGGGCCAGCTAACTATGGCTACACCTTC. Translation: CASQPRAGPANYGYTF.

This clonotype showed up many times. The V and J genes are TRBV6-5 and TRBJ1-1, with 7 bases matching TRBD1. The CDR3 totals 14 residues. Looked up from germline, CDR1 is MNHEY and CDR2 is SVGAGI. Germline trimming cut 10 bases from V and 1 base from J; bases unmatched to any gene: 9. The CDR3 sequence: CATMDRSPNTEAFF. The CDR3, as DNA: TGTGCCACAATGGACAGGTCTCCGAACACTGAAGCTTTCTTT.

The chain carries TRBV25-1 and TRBJ2-7, with 9 bases identical to TRBD1. With 11 bases clipped from V and 5 bases from J, the junction kept 16 bases outside the gene matches. Germline lookup yields CDR1 MGHDK and CDR2 SYGVNS. The CDR3 runs to 15 residues. The CDR3 nucleotides are TGTGCCTGGAGTTTCGCCGGGACAGGGCTAAACGAGCAGTACTTC. Translation gives CAWSFAGTGLNEQYF.

In its sample, this clonotype was seen a few times. The chain couples TRBV10-2 to TRBJ2-3; 9 bases line up with TRBD2. Germline V gene sequence: CDR1 WSHSY, CDR2 SAAADI. The V and J ends lost 1 base and 2 bases, in that order; junction bases with no gene match: 7. The CDR3 consists of 17 residues. The CDR3 protein is CASSELRGGVHTDTQYF. CDR3 in DNA: TGCGCCAGCAGTGAGTTGCGGGGGGGAGTACACACAGATACGCAGTATTTT.

In this sample, this clonotype turned up many times. This chain joins TRBV6-5 and TRBJ1-2; D is undetermined. The germline V gene has CDR1 MNHEY and CDR2 SVGAGI. Trimming pared 4 bases from V and 7 bases from J, leaving 13 bases between. There are 13 residues in the CDR3. The DNA of the CDR3 is TGTGCCAGCAGTTTAACACCGGGGTCTGGCTACACCTTC. The encoded protein is CASSLTPGSGYTF.

This clonotype was detected a few times. The chain employs TRBV5-4 and TRBJ2-2; possible D gene TRBD2, 5 bases. Germline V gene sequence: CDR1 SGHNT, CDR2 YYREEE (reference sequence). This CDR3 has 18 amino acids. V dropped 0 bases and J dropped 0 bases, with 15 bases sitting between them. CDR3 DNA: TGTGCCAGCAGCTTGGGTGGAGGAGTAGCGCCGAACACCGGGGAGCTGTTTTTT. Translating it yields CASSLGGGVAPNTGELFF.

This clonotype showed up many times. This rearrangement joins TRBV7-2 to TRBJ1-2; tentatively, D is TRBD1 (5 bases). Trimming took 5 bases from V and 5 from J, leaving 18 bases between them. Germline CDR1 is SGHTA and CDR2 is FQGNSA. The CDR3 covers 15 residues. In DNA, the CDR3 is TGTGCCAGCAGCCCCCGGGACTACTCCCCTTATGGCTACACCTTC. It codes for CASSPRDYSPYGYTF.